The 25 T cell receptor beta chains listed next were all sequenced from one sample in a study of vaccination and CD4 T cells after COVID-19. Researchers used the Oncomine TCR Beta short-read assay to sequence DNA from cultured CD4+ T cells. TCRdb called the PCR reads again in MiXCR, with one record for every CDR3 protein. This sample yields over 15,000 distinct CDR3 sequences, of which more than 45% are seen a single time; roughly 13% belongs to the top ten. No antigen has been assigned to these receptors. Regarding treatment: approximately 9-day PBMC culture with coronavirus spike peptide pools or control peptides (ViraFEST assay). Input material: CD4+ T cells from blood, cultured in vitro. These receptors came from a human donor who had recovered from COVID-19.

This clonotype was detected only a few times. The chain is built from TRBV7-2 and TRBJ1-1; TRBD1 aligns across 8 bases. The V gene end was trimmed by 3 bases and the J gene end by 0 bases; junction bases not matched to a gene: 6. Per germline, CDR1 SGHTA and CDR2 FQGNSA. The length of the CDR3 is 16 residues. CDR3 loop: CASSLDGQGMNTEAFF. As DNA, the CDR3 is TGTGCCAGCAGCTTGGACGGACAGGGCATGAACACTGAAGCTTTCTTT.

The chain is built from TRBV20-1 and TRBJ2-6, with D tentatively TRBD1 (5 bases). The germline V gene encodes CDR1 DFQATT and CDR2 SNEGSKA (reference sequence). V was clipped by 4 bases and J by 0 bases, with 25 bases between them. CDR3 size: 20 residues. This CDR3 is CSAKDSSESPFSSGANVLTF. DNA of the CDR3: TGCAGTGCTAAAGACAGTTCCGAGAGTCCCTTTAGCTCTGGGGCCAACGTCCTGACTTTC.

The chain uses TRBV12-3 or TRBV12-4 and TRBJ1-6; D gene uncertain. Trimming left V 6 bases short and J 3 bases short, with 12 bases between. This CDR3 comprises 15 residues. CDR3 protein: CASRENVYYNSPLHF. The CDR3 DNA is TGTGCCAGCAGGGAGAACGTATACTATAATTCACCCCTCCACTTT.

The rearrangement links TRBV20-1 to TRBJ2-5, with D perhaps TRBD1 or TRBD2 (5 bases each). The V gene lost 3 bases and the J gene lost 3 bases, with 11 bases spanning the gap. The germline CDR1 and CDR2 sequences are DFQATT and SNEGSKA (reference sequence). There are 13 residues in the CDR3. CDR3 DNA: TGCAGTGCTAGTGGGGACGGCGAAGAGACCCAGTACTTC. Its translation: CSASGDGEETQYF.

V usage is TRBV28 and J usage is TRBJ2-2; 12 bases line up with TRBD1. V was clipped by 4 bases and J by 7 bases; unmatched bases: 10. This CDR3 is built from 17 residues. Germline CDR1 and CDR2: MDHEN and SYDVKM. The DNA of the CDR3 is TGTGCCAGCAGTTCCGCCCGGGACAGGGGGCGCATCGGGGAGCTGTTTTTT. Protein: CASSSARDRGRIGELFF. Full variable domain (remainder filled in from reference TRBV28 and TRBJ2-2): DVKVTQSSRYLVKRTGEKVFLECVQDMDHENMFWYRQDPGLGLRLIYFSYDVKMKEKGDIPEGYSVSREKKERFSLILESASTNQTSMYLCASSSARDRGRIGELFFGEGSRLTVL.

The rearrangement links TRBV6-1 to TRBJ1-2; possible D gene TRBD1, 6 bases. This CDR3 is built from 16 residues. Germline values: CDR1 MNHNS, CDR2 SASEGT. Trimming removed 6 bases at V and 8 bases at J, with 25 bases between. CDR3 DNA sequence: TGTGCCAGCAGCCGGCCAGTAATACAGGGATGGGGCGGCTACACCTTC. Its protein product is CASSRPVIQGWGGYTF.

The V and J genes are TRBV5-1 and TRBJ2-5, with D uncertain. V lost 3 bases, J lost 3 bases, and 9 bases lay in between. The CDR3 length is 13 residues. The germline V gene encodes CDR1 SGHRS and CDR2 YFSETQ. The CDR3 reads CASSSSDEETQYF. CDR3 sequence (DNA): TGCGCCAGCAGCTCAAGCGACGAAGAGACCCAGTACTTC.

This clonotype was seen a single time. The rearrangement uses TRBV28 and TRBJ2-7; TRBD2 is a possible D gene (5 bases). The CDR3 runs to 18 residues. Germline values: CDR1 MDHEN, CDR2 SYDVKM. V lost 4 bases to trimming and J lost 0 bases, with 22 bases between them. This chain's CDR3 is CASSSLSRVGYGSYEQYF. The CDR3 DNA sequence: TGTGCCAGCAGTTCCTTATCGAGGGTTGGTTATGGCTCCTACGAGCAGTACTTC.

The J gene is TRBJ2-2, the V gene TRBV2; 8 bases map to TRBD2. From germline, CDR1 is SNHLY and CDR2 FYNNEI. The CDR3 totals 14 residues. J gave up 5 bases and V 7 bases, and 6 bases lay outside the gene matches. The CDR3, as DNA: TGTGCCAGCACAGATCCGGGGGGGACCGGGGAGCTGTTTTTT. It codes for CASTDPGGTGELFF.

The chain uses TRBV12-3 or TRBV12-4 and TRBJ1-1; D may be TRBD1 (5 bases). Trimming stripped 5 bases from V and 5 bases from J, with 21 bases between. This CDR3 is built from 16 residues. The CDR3 nucleotides are TGTGCCAGCAGTATCCTTAGGGGTGGTGGGTTGACTGAAGCTTTCTTT. It specifies CASSILRGGGLTEAFF.

This clonotype was seen more than once but under ten times. The chain joins TRBV19 to TRBJ1-5, with 7 bases fitting TRBD1. CDR1 LNHDA and CDR2 SQIVND come from the germline V gene (reference sequence). V dropped 5 bases and J dropped 6; count of bases not matched to a gene: 10. The CDR3 sequence is 15 residues long. The CDR3 reads CASSSGGARFQPQHF. CDR3 nucleotides: TGTGCCAGTAGTTCAGGGGGGGCGCGTTTTCAGCCCCAGCATTTT.

For the CDR3, the DNA is TGTGCCAGCAGCTTAATGGCTAGCGGGAGTAATGTTGGCTCCTACAATGAGCAGTTCTTC. Encoded protein: CASSLMASGSNVGSYNEQFF. V usage is TRBV7-3 and J usage is TRBJ2-1; TRBD2 aligns across 10 bases. J gave up 0 bases and V 1 base, and 12 bases lay outside the gene matches. The CDR3 runs 20 residues. Germline V gene data show CDR1 as SGHTA and CDR2 as FQGTGA.

The V call is TRBV7-2, the J call TRBJ2-5, with D unclear. There are 14 residues in the CDR3. The ends were cut back, 1 base at V and 2 bases at J, with 8 bases in the middle. The germline V gene encodes CDR1 SGHTA and CDR2 FQGNSA. DNA for the CDR3: TGTGCCAGCAGCTTAGAGGGCAGGCAAGAGACCCAGTACTTC. Translated, it gives CASSLEGRQETQYF.

The chain carries TRBV27 and TRBJ2-3, with TRBD1 identical over 7 bases. Per germline, CDR1 MNHEY and CDR2 SMNVEV (reference sequence). The trim removed 4 bases at V and 1 base at J, leaving 2 bases unmatched. The CDR3 is 14 residues long. CDR3 sequence reads: CASSSGTGTDTQYF. Written as DNA, the CDR3 is TGTGCCAGCAGTTCCGGGACAGGCACAGATACGCAGTATTTT.

The DNA for the CDR3 is TGTGCCAGCAGCCAAGGAGGGAATAATTCACCCCTCCACTTT. It codes for CASSQGGNNSPLHF. V gene TRBV14 combines with J gene TRBJ1-6, with no clear D. Trimming took off 1 base at V and 5 bases at J, with 6 bases between the two ends. The CDR3 totals 14 residues. Germline V gene lookup returns CDR1 SGHDN and CDR2 FVKESK.

The J gene is TRBJ1-1, the V gene TRBV7-2, with 7 nucleotides matching TRBD1. V gave up 7 bases and J gave up 3 bases; unmatched junction bases: 8. The CDR3 is made up of 14 amino acids. Germline CDR1 is SGHTA and CDR2 is FQGNSA. CDR3 in amino acids: CASTGGSVHTEAFF. The CDR3 nucleotides are TGTGCCAGCACAGGGGGGTCAGTGCACACTGAAGCTTTCTTT.

V is TRBV7-2 and J is TRBJ1-6, with 7 bases that match TRBD1. V gave up 1 base and J gave up 14 bases; unmatched junction bases: 2. The CDR3 sequence is 12 residues long. The germline CDR1 and CDR2 sequences are SGHTA and FQGNSA. For the CDR3, the DNA is TGTGCCAGCAGCTTAGACCAGGGGGCCCTCCACTTT. Translated, it gives CASSLDQGALHF.

Concerning this clonotype itself: One end of the junction does not line up with germline, which may come from a read error. V gene TRBV11-2 combines with J gene TRBJ2-7, with a tentative D call TRBD2 (5 bases). Germline V lookup: CDR1 SGHAT, CDR2 FQNNGV. This CDR3 has 12 residues. Here the CDR3 reads CASSLVLSRTHF. The CDR3 coding sequence is TGTGCCAGCAGCTTAGTCTTATCTCGGACTCACTTC.

The V and J genes are TRBV20-1 and TRBJ2-1; D remains unclear. Trimming removed 1 base at V and 5 bases at J, with 3 bases between. The CDR3 is 11 amino acids. The germline V gene has CDR1 DFQATT and CDR2 SNEGSKA (reference sequence). CDR3 in amino acids: CSARGNNEQFF. The CDR3 bases are TGCAGTGCTAGAGGGAACAATGAGCAGTTCTTC.

The J gene is TRBJ1-1, the V gene TRBV19; the match to TRBD1 covers 7 bases. CDR3 size: 13 residues. After removal of 5 bases from V and 9 bases from J, the junction contained 9 bases not matched to a gene. The germline CDR1 and CDR2 sequences are LNHDA and SQIVND (reference sequence). This CDR3 is CASSSQGQTKAFF. The CDR3 region has the DNA TGTGCCAGTAGTTCTCAGGGACAGACCAAAGCTTTCTTT. Full variable domain (rest looked up from reference TRBV19 and TRBJ1-1): DGGITQSPKYLFRKEGQNVTLSCEQNLNHDAMYWYRQDPGQGLRLIYYSQIVNDFQKGDIAEGYSVSREKKESFPLTVTSAQKNPTAFYLCASSSQGQTKAFFGQGTRLTVV.

The chain links TRBV24-1 to TRBJ2-7; D is perhaps TRBD1 or TRBD2 (5 bases each). Germline V gene data show CDR1 as KGHDR and CDR2 as SFDVKD. The V gene lost 3 bases and the J gene lost 3 bases, with 14 bases spanning the gap. This CDR3 spans 15 amino acids. The CDR3 loop is CATSDPGRNHYEQYF. In DNA form, the CDR3 reads TGTGCCACCAGTGATCCGGGACGGAACCACTACGAGCAGTACTTC.

This clonotype occurred a few times. V is TRBV6-1 and J is TRBJ1-1; maybe TRBD1 (5 bases). The V gene lost 5 bases and the J gene lost 4 bases, with 23 bases spanning the gap. CDR1 is MNHNS, CDR2 SASEGT, per germline. This CDR3 has 17 amino acids. The CDR3 nucleotides read TGTGCCAGCAGTACCTCCCTGGGGAGGAGGGGAGGCACTGAAGCTTTCTTT. Translating it yields CASSTSLGRRGGTEAFF.

The rearrangement uses TRBV7-9 and TRBJ1-1, with 9 bases matching TRBD1. CDR1 and CDR2 (germline): SEHNR, FQNEAQ (reference sequence). This CDR3 is 14 amino acids long. V shed 5 bases, J shed 1 base, and the junction held 2 bases outside the gene matches. The CDR3, as DNA: TGTGCCAGCAGCCCGACAGGGGGGAACACTGAAGCTTTCTTT. It encodes CASSPTGGNTEAFF.

This clonotype has a handful of counts. The chain carries TRBV24-1 and TRBJ2-5; tentatively, D is TRBD1 (6 bases). The CDR3 has 15 residues. CDR1 is KGHDR and CDR2 is SFDVKD in the germline V gene. Trimming removed 4 bases from V and 5 bases from J, with 16 bases in between. CDR3 region: CATSDPGHNGETQYF. The DNA for the CDR3 is TGTGCCACCAGTGACCCGGGACACAACGGGGAGACCCAGTACTTC.

The rearrangement links TRBV20-1 to TRBJ2-5; 9 bases map to TRBD1. The CDR3 totals 13 residues. J lost 5 bases, V lost 6 bases, and 7 bases had no gene match. Germline CDR1 and CDR2: DFQATT and SNEGSKA (reference sequence). The CDR3 here is CSARGQGQETQYF. CDR3 sequence (DNA): TGCAGTGCCCGTGGACAGGGGCAGGAGACCCAGTACTTC.